This TCR beta chain emerged from a study of blood T cell repertoires in COVID-19. Study context: Samples taken during acute and convalescent COVID-19 were collected in the United States, Italy and Spain. Sources were T cells, B-cell-depleted T cells, or PBMCs; the material itself was cDNA or gDNA.

Using immunoSEQ multiplex PCR, the repertoire was profiled, and TCRdb retains in-frame clones only, with some absent. The sample holds a few hundred thousand clones; more than 75% are singletons and the top ten take 6.5% to 9.5%. Trimming left V 2 bases short and J 1 base short, with 17 bases between. The CDR3 covers 18 residues. The germline gives CDR1 MDHEN, CDR2 SYDVKM. The receptor was isolated from a woman between 50 and 59 years old who had recovered from COVID-19. This sequence joins TRBV28 and TRBJ1-4, with D maybe TRBD1 (5 bases). The sequencing input was peripheral blood. The CDR3 here is CASSLRTHNHVTNEKLFF. CDR3 sequence (DNA): TGTGCCAGCAGTTTAAGGACACACAACCATGTAACTAATGAAAAACTGTTTTTT. Drawing the rest from reference TRBV28 and TRBJ1-4, the complete variable domain is DVKVTQSSRYLVKRTGEKVFLECVQDMDHENMFWYRQDPGLGLRLIYFSYDVKMKEKGDIPEGYSVSREKKERFSLILESASTNQTSMYLCASSLRTHNHVTNEKLFFGSGTQLSVL.